This T cell receptor beta chain was sequenced for a study of T cells in Graves' hyperthyroidism and ophthalmopathy. With 4 bases clipped from V and 7 bases from J, the junction kept 17 bases outside the gene matches. Germline V lookup: CDR1 PRHDT, CDR2 FYEKMQ (reference sequence). The CDR3 sequence is 18 residues long. The TCR beta CDR3 regions underwent amplification using RNA transcripts as the source. The HTBI primer set was used in a first-round RT-PCR of the TCR CDR3. Via MiXCR, TCRdb re-called the multiplex PCR reads, giving one row per CDR3 protein. Among under 800,000 distinct CDR3 sequences listed, about 15% were seen once. A note on this clonotype: Its target is unknown.

Notes on the study in general: Ophthalmopathy prediction by the model preceded onset by a median approximately 5.9 months.

The diagnostic basis comprised clinical symptoms, serum thyroxine and TRAb, thyroid ultrasound and orbital computed tomography. The sequence was obtained from a woman aged 18 to 35 with Graves' hyperthyroidism. V is TRBV13 and J is TRBJ1-2; 11 bases match TRBD1. The sequenced sample was blood. The DNA for the CDR3 is TGTGCCAGCAGCTCCGAAAAACTAGAGGACAGGGGGCTCTCTGGCTACACCTTC. This codes for CASSSEKLEDRGLSGYTF.